Listed here are 10 T cell receptor beta chains from one sample, sequenced in a study of blood T cell repertoires in COVID-19. Data came from immunoSEQ multiplex PCR; TCRdb stores just in-frame clones and leaves some out. The sample yields more than 200,000 clones, more than 70% seen once. The specimen sequenced was PBMCs or T cells enriched from blood (not recorded which). The receptor set was obtained from a man aged 25-40 years with acute COVID-19.

This clone has more than one count but fewer than ten. The chain carries TRBV11-2 and TRBJ2-1; tentatively, D is TRBD2 (9 bases). The V gene's germline CDR1 is SGHAT and CDR2 FQNNGV. V was cut by 5 bases and J by 2 bases, with 16 bases left in between. This CDR3 spans 16 amino acids. CDR3 nucleotide sequence: TGTGCCAGCAGCCAGGGGGCGGGGGGGCCCTACAATGAGCAGTTCTTC. Its translation is CASSQGAGGPYNEQFF. Supplemented by reference TRBV11-2 and TRBJ2-1, the full variable domain reads EAGVAQSPRYKIIEKRQSVAFWCNPISGHATLYWYQQILGQGPKLLIQFQNNGVVDDSQLPKDRFSAERLKGVDSTLKIQPAKLEDSAVYLCASSQGAGGPYNEQFFGPGTRLTVL.

The chain couples TRBV28 to TRBJ1-6; a weak D match, TRBD1 (5 bases). From germline, CDR1 is MDHEN and CDR2 SYDVKM. CDR3 length: 13 amino acids. V was cut by 8 bases and J by 13 bases, with 18 bases left in between. The CDR3 region has the DNA TGTGCCAGCGCCGAAGCGGGGGTTGGGCCCCTCCACTTT. Translating gives CASAEAGVGPLHF. Based on the CDR3 plus reference TRBV28 and TRBJ1-6, the full variable domain is DVKVTQSSRYLVKRTGEKVFLECVQDMDHENMFWYRQDPGLGLRLIYFSYDVKMKEKGDIPEGYSVSREKKERFSLILESASTNQTSMYLCASAEAGVGPLHFGNGTRLTVT.

The sample holds one count of this clone. The gene calls are TRBV19 and TRBJ1-2; 7 bases align to TRBD1. Germline trimming cut 6 bases from V and 6 bases from J; bases unmatched to any gene: 10. The CDR3 length is 14 residues. Germline V gene lookup returns CDR1 LNHDA and CDR2 SQIVND (reference sequence). Here the CDR3 DNA reads TGTGCCAGTAGGACGCAAGGGGGCTCAAATGGCTACACCTTC. It is translated as CASRTQGGSNGYTF.

This chain connects TRBV12-3 or TRBV12-4 to TRBJ1-1, with D hard to call. The CDR3 is made up of 12 amino acids. The V gene lost 6 bases and the J gene lost 7 bases, with 12 bases spanning the gap. The chain's CDR3 is CASSRVTGEAFF. Here the CDR3 DNA reads TGTGCCAGCAGCCGGGTCACCGGTGAAGCTTTCTTT.

The J gene is TRBJ2-3, the V gene TRBV5-1; D may be TRBD1 (5 bases). V gave up 4 bases and J gave up 1 base, with 7 bases separating them. Germline lookup yields CDR1 SGHRS and CDR2 YFSETQ. The CDR3 has 13 residues. CDR3 amino acids: CASSEQGTDTQYF. CDR3 in DNA: TGCGCCAGCAGCGAACAGGGCACAGATACGCAGTATTTT. Full variable domain (remainder filled in from reference TRBV5-1 and TRBJ2-3): KAGVTQTPRYLIKTRGQQVTLSCSPISGHRSVSWYQQTPGQGLQFLFEYFSETQRNKGNFPGRFSGRQFSNSRSEMNVSTLELGDSALYLCASSEQGTDTQYFGPGTRLTVL.

This rearrangement joins TRBV27 to TRBJ1-2; 8 bases map to TRBD1. The V segment lost 0 bases and the J segment 2 bases; nucleotides outside the gene matches: 2. Germline CDR1 and CDR2: MNHEY and SMNVEV (reference sequence). This CDR3 is built from 15 residues. The CDR3 DNA reads as TGTGCCAGCAGTTTATCGCCAGGGGGCAACTATGGCTACACCTTC. Its protein product is CASSLSPGGNYGYTF.

The chain joins TRBV6-1 to TRBJ2-3; possibly TRBD1 for D (6 bases). CDR1 is MNHNS and CDR2 is SASEGT in the germline V gene. The V gene lost 0 bases and the J gene lost 10 bases, with 11 bases spanning the gap. The CDR3 length is 13 residues. DNA of the CDR3: TGTGCCAGCAGTGAAGCAGGGGACAAAGCGCAGTATTTT. This sequence encodes CASSEAGDKAQYF.

The chain carries TRBV28 and TRBJ1-3; no clear D. The germline V gene has CDR1 MDHEN and CDR2 SYDVKM. The CDR3 runs to 14 residues. V gave up 6 bases and J gave up 1 base, with 10 bases separating them. CDR3: CASRTRGSGNTIYF. CDR3 bases: TGTGCCAGCAGAACGCGAGGATCTGGAAACACCATATATTTT.

The chain recombines TRBV2 with TRBJ1-2; D remains ambiguous. From germline, CDR1 is SNHLY and CDR2 FYNNEI. The CDR3 extends over 11 amino acids. V was trimmed by 3 bases and J by 9 bases, leaving 8 bases between them. CDR3 residues: CASSDPGSYTF. CDR3 sequence (DNA): TGTGCCAGCAGTGACCCGGGGAGCTACACCTTC.

The count of this clone is one. The genes are TRBV5-4 and TRBJ2-6; D perhaps matches TRBD1 (5 bases). This CDR3 comprises 16 residues. Germline CDR1 is SGHNT and CDR2 is YYREEE (reference sequence). Trimming took off 0 bases at V and 1 base at J, with 8 bases between the two ends. CDR3 DNA: TGTGCCAGCAGCTTGGAGGCAGGGTCTGGGGCCAACGTCCTGACTTTC. It encodes CASSLEAGSGANVLTF.